The clone carrying this T cell receptor beta chain was observed many times. The antigen is undetermined. Between the trimmed V and J ends, which lost 7 bases and 0 bases, there was a span of 13 bases. The CDR3 has 14 amino acids. CDR1 and CDR2 from the germline V gene are SGHAT and FQNNGV. The data originate from a study of metastatic and nonmetastatic thyroid tumors. Study-level background: Across blood and tumor or nodule tissue, repertoires from malignant and benign thyroid patients were compared with one another.

No treatment had been given to any patient before thyroid surgery. Findings and limits, study-wide: Benign nodules reportedly had significantly lower TCR beta diversity than malignant thyroid tumors in blood and tumor.

Authors' analysis steps: A classifier for distant metastasis in papillary thyroid cancer was constructed using CDR3 differences observed across clinicopathological groups. Using MiXCR, TCRdb reanalyzed the PCR reads. These V and J calls rely on TCRdb rather than the paper's analysis. The sample has over 25,000 clones, 15% to 20% seen once. The chain has TRBV11-2 and TRBJ2-7, with unresolved D. This clonotype was sampled from a female donor with papillary thyroid cancer or a benign thyroid nodule (not recorded which). Some clones in this sample may be carry-over from other donors' samples. The sequenced sample was blood. The CDR3: CASTPGQNSYEQYF. DNA for the CDR3: TGTGCCAGCACCCCCGGGCAGAACTCCTACGAGCAGTACTTC.